This passage covers 15 T cell receptor beta chains from one sample sequenced in a study of T-cell reconstitution after alpha-beta-depleted transplantation in children. Using unique molecular identifiers, the investigators prepared the TCRbeta library. TCRdb processed the PCR reads anew with MiXCR; each CDR3 protein has one entry. The profile shows more than 85,000 distinct CDR3 sequences, roughly 7.1% of them singletons. This specimen was PBMCs, taken before TCRalphabeta/CD19-depleted stem cell transplant. The receptors were gathered from a boy between 2 and 15 years old with acute lymphoblastic leukemia, due to receive a stem cell transplant.

This clonotype has just a few counts. The chain couples TRBV7-6 to TRBJ1-1, with 9 bases that match TRBD1. V gave up 5 bases and J gave up 6 bases; unmatched junction bases: 10. CDR1 SGHVS and CDR2 FNYEAQ come from the germline V gene. CDR3 length: 15 residues. The CDR3 spells CASSLPGTGFAEAFF. In DNA, the CDR3 is TGTGCCAGCAGCCTACCGGGGACAGGGTTCGCTGAAGCTTTCTTT.

This clonotype was observed a handful of times. This chain joins TRBV24-1 and TRBJ1-5, with D uncertain. CDR3 size: 17 residues. The germline V gene encodes CDR1 KGHDR and CDR2 SFDVKD. V was pared by 4 bases and J by 0 bases, with 15 bases between. CDR3 DNA sequence: TGTGCCACCAGTGACATGGGCCCCCTATATAGCAATCAGCCCCAGCATTTT. It yields the protein CATSDMGPLYSNQPQHF.

This clonotype was detected ten times or more. The chain joins TRBV5-6 to TRBJ2-4, with TRBD2 identical over 10 bases. Germline assignment: CDR1 SGHDT and CDR2 YYEEEE. V dropped 2 bases and J dropped 3; count of bases not matched to a gene: 5. CDR3 length: 16 residues. The CDR3 DNA follows: TGTGCCAGCAGCTTTCGGACTAGCGGTGGCAAAAACATTCAGTACTTC. Translation: CASSFRTSGGKNIQYF.

A few counts support this clonotype. The chain carries TRBV12-3 or TRBV12-4 and TRBJ2-3, with TRBD2 as a possible D gene (7 bases). V was shortened by 5 bases and J by 5 bases, with 23 bases between the two germline ends. This CDR3 has 17 amino acids. The CDR3 here is CASSPVRGGGVKDTQYF. The CDR3 coding sequence is TGTGCCAGCAGTCCGGTCCGAGGGGGGGGCGTAAAAGATACGCAGTATTTT.

CDR3 protein: CASSEGWDSRYTQYF. DNA for the CDR3: TGTGCCAGCAGTGAAGGGTGGGACAGCCGATATACGCAGTATTTT. The chain has TRBV6-1 and TRBJ2-3; TRBD1 matches 7 bases. CDR3 length equals 15 residues. Germline CDR1 and CDR2: MNHNS and SASEGT. V shed 1 base and J 7 bases; nucleotides not matched to a gene: 8.

At least ten counts were recorded for this clonotype. The chain links TRBV2 to TRBJ2-2, with 10 positions matching TRBD1. The CDR3 totals 17 residues. Trimming at V came to 3 bases and at J to 7 bases, leaving 11 bases not matched to a gene. CDR1 is SNHLY and CDR2 is FYNNEI in the germline V gene. The CDR3 region is CASSDLPETGGFGELFF. The CDR3 nucleotides read TGTGCCAGCAGTGATTTGCCTGAGACAGGGGGCTTCGGGGAGCTGTTTTTT.

This clonotype was counted between two and nine times. V and J are TRBV7-2 and TRBJ1-1; D unclear. The CDR3 contains 14 residues. Per the germline V gene, CDR1 is SGHTA and CDR2 is FQGNSA. Trimming stripped 0 bases from V and 2 bases from J, with 7 bases between. The CDR3 reads CASSLAQINTEAFF. The CDR3 DNA reads TGTGCCAGCAGCTTAGCCCAGATTAACACTGAAGCTTTCTTT.

The sample holds many counts of this clonotype. The V call is TRBV9, the J call TRBJ2-1, with D maybe TRBD1 (6 bases). Trimming took 4 bases from V and 3 from J, leaving 14 bases between them. This CDR3 spans 15 amino acids. The germline V gene has CDR1 SGDLS and CDR2 YYNGEE. The CDR3 region has the DNA TGTGCCAGCAGCCCTGCCGCAGGGGTCTACAATGAGCAGTTCTTC. Translated: CASSPAAGVYNEQFF. The whole variable domain, filled in from reference TRBV9 and TRBJ2-1, reads DSGVTQTPKHLITATGQRVTLRCSPRSGDLSVYWYQQSLDQGLQFLIQYYNGEERAKGNILERFSAQQFPDLHSELNLSSLELGDSALYFCASSPAAGVYNEQFFGPGTRLTVL.

This clonotype showed up many times. The chain employs TRBV15 and TRBJ2-3; 14 nucleotides match TRBD2. This CDR3 has 19 amino acids. In germline, CDR1 is LNHNV, CDR2 YYDKDF (reference sequence). J was trimmed by 1 base and V by 5 bases; bases with no gene match: 11. The CDR3 coding sequence is TGTGCCACCAGCTCACCGACTAGCGGGGGGGCCACTGGCACAGATACGCAGTATTTT. Protein sequence: CATSSPTSGGATGTDTQYF.

V is TRBV4-1 and J is TRBJ2-5; D possibly matches TRBD1 or TRBD2 (5 bases each). With 3 bases removed from V and 11 bases from J, the gap between germline ends came to 10 bases. CDR1 and CDR2 from the germline V gene are MGHRA and YSYEKL. The CDR3 has 11 residues. In nucleotides, the CDR3 is TGCGCCAGCAGCCAGGGGGAAGATCAGTACTTC. Protein: CASSQGEDQYF.

The chain is built from TRBV12-3 or TRBV12-4 and TRBJ1-5; TRBD1 matches at 11 bases. J was trimmed by 3 bases and V by 5 bases; bases with no gene match: 6. The CDR3 is made up of 16 amino acids. The CDR3 sequence: CASSGDRGVYNQPQHF. In DNA form, the CDR3 reads TGTGCCAGCAGTGGGGACAGGGGGGTATACAATCAGCCCCAGCATTTT.

There are a few counts of this clonotype. The CDR3 loop reads CASSPVEGSYNEQFF. The CDR3 DNA is TGTGCCAGTAGCCCCGTTGAGGGCTCCTACAATGAGCAGTTCTTC. The chain is built from TRBV19 and TRBJ2-1; weak D call: TRBD2 (5 bases). Per the germline V gene, CDR1 is LNHDA and CDR2 is SQIVND (reference sequence). Trimming pared 6 bases from V and 0 bases from J, leaving 12 bases between. The CDR3 is 15 residues long.

The sample holds a few counts of this clonotype. The chain employs TRBV20-1 and TRBJ1-3, with a tentative D call TRBD1 (5 bases). V was shortened by 0 bases and J by 0 bases, with 9 bases between the two germline ends. CDR3 length: 15 residues. Germline V CDR1 and CDR2: DFQATT, SNEGSKA (reference sequence). The CDR3: CSARDGGSSGNTIYF. In DNA, the CDR3 is TGCAGTGCTAGAGATGGGGGGAGCTCTGGAAACACCATATATTTT.

This clonotype has just a few counts. This chain joins TRBV2 and TRBJ1-1; TRBD1 might be the D (6 bases). CDR3 size: 16 residues. Germline V lookup: CDR1 SNHLY, CDR2 FYNNEI. Trimming removed 2 bases at V and 4 bases at J, with 17 bases between. This CDR3 reads CASSENQGLGGTEAFF. Here the CDR3 DNA reads TGTGCCAGCAGTGAAAATCAGGGGCTGGGTGGCACTGAAGCTTTCTTT.

This clonotype has a count of ten or more. V gene TRBV28 combines with J gene TRBJ2-4, with TRBD1 matching over 7 bases. CDR1 is MDHEN, CDR2 SYDVKM, per germline. With V trimmed by 6 bases and J by 4 bases, 6 bases remained unmatched. The CDR3 sequence is 14 residues long. The CDR3 protein is CASRRGQNKNIQYF. DNA of the CDR3: TGTGCCAGCAGAAGGGGACAGAATAAAAACATTCAGTACTTC.